The 9 T cell receptor beta chains reported below all come from one sample, sequenced in a study of T cells in Graves' hyperthyroidism and ophthalmopathy. TCR beta CDR3 region amplification was performed from RNA transcripts. First-round RT-PCR of the TCR CDR3 relied on the HTBI primer set. From the multiplex PCR reads, TCRdb called clonotypes with MiXCR, one entry per CDR3 protein. The profile shows 160,000 or so distinct CDR3 sequences, 9.4% of them singletons. Material: blood. The receptors were gathered from a woman between 18 and 29 years old with Graves' hyperthyroidism that later progressed to Graves' ophthalmopathy.

This clonotype was observed many times. The genes are TRBV19 and TRBJ1-2; perhaps TRBD1 as D (6 bases). The V end was cut by 6 bases, the J end by 6 bases, with 17 bases between. The CDR3 sequence is 14 residues long. Germline V gives CDR1 LNHDA, CDR2 SQIVND (reference sequence). This CDR3 reads CASSRDAGADGYTF. In DNA, the CDR3 is TGTGCCAGTAGCCGAGACGCGGGGGCTGATGGCTACACCTTC.

This clonotype appeared a few times. V and J are TRBV19 and TRBJ1-1; D is unresolved. Trimming took 3 bases from V and 7 from J, leaving 12 bases between them. Looked up from germline, CDR1 is LNHDA and CDR2 is SQIVND (reference sequence). This CDR3 is built from 13 residues. The CDR3 DNA reads TGTGCCAGTAGTATTCGGGGTTTCGTTGAAGCTTTCTTT. Translating it yields CASSIRGFVEAFF.

The chain combines TRBV7-9 with TRBJ2-1; D is possibly TRBD1 (6 bases). Trimming removed 4 bases from V and 7 bases from J, with 14 bases in between. This CDR3 comprises 14 residues. Germline CDR1 SEHNR, CDR2 FQNEAQ (reference sequence). The CDR3 region is CASSSPGAENEQFF. The CDR3 DNA is TGTGCCAGCAGCTCACCAGGGGCAGAGAATGAGCAGTTCTTC. Full variable domain (missing parts from reference TRBV7-9 and TRBJ2-1): DTGVSQNPRHKITKRGQNVTFRCDPISEHNRLYWYRQTLGQGPEFLTYFQNEAQLEKSRLLSDRFSAERPKGSFSTLEIQRTEQGDSAMYLCASSSPGAENEQFFGPGTRLTVL.

This clonotype has at least ten counts. The chain is built from TRBV7-9 and TRBJ1-4; D remains unclear. V lost 4 bases and J 7 bases, leaving 7 bases between the germline ends. Looked up from germline, CDR1 is SEHNR and CDR2 is FQNEAQ (reference sequence). This CDR3 is built from 12 residues. The CDR3 sequence is CASSSEIEKLFF. In DNA, the CDR3 is TGTGCCAGCAGCTCCGAAATTGAAAAACTGTTTTTT.

This clonotype is a singleton in its sample. The chain couples TRBV9 to TRBJ1-1; 8 nucleotides agree with TRBD1. The junction had 10 bases not matched to a gene; V was cut back by 4 bases and J by 2 bases. This CDR3 has 16 residues. Germline CDR1 and CDR2: SGDLS and YYNGEE. CDR3 loop: CASSLRTGNFNTEAFF. The CDR3 DNA follows: TGTGCCAGCAGCCTGAGGACAGGGAACTTTAACACTGAAGCTTTCTTT.

Ten or more counts support this clonotype. This chain joins TRBV15 and TRBJ1-1, with D uncertain. Germline loops: CDR1 LNHNV, CDR2 YYDKDF (reference sequence). The CDR3 totals 12 residues. The V end was cut by 4 bases, the J end by 4 bases, with 7 bases between. In nucleotides, the CDR3 is TGTGCCACCAGCAACGAAGTCACTGAAGCTTTCTTT. It is translated as CATSNEVTEAFF.

A word on this clonotype: This may come from a read error, since a much larger clone is one base off. Since no conserved phenylalanine or tryptophan closes the CDR3, a read error is the likely cause. The chain employs TRBV6-2 or TRBV6-3 and TRBJ2-1; D remains ambiguous. Germline assignment: CDR1 MNHEY and CDR2 SVGEGT. Trimming took 0 bases from V and 3 from J, leaving 12 bases between them. The CDR3 loop spans 16 amino acids. The CDR3 loop is CASSYSAPGVYNEQFS. The CDR3 DNA sequence: TGTGCCAGCAGTTACTCCGCGCCAGGAGTCTACAATGAGCAGTTCTCC.

The rearrangement joins TRBV3-1 to TRBJ2-1, with D uncertain. The CDR3 totals 13 residues. Germline V gives CDR1 LGHDT, CDR2 YNNKEL (reference sequence). Between the trimmed V and J ends, which lost 0 bases and 8 bases, there was a span of 8 bases. CDR3 residues: CASSQDRRDEQFF. CDR3 DNA: TGTGCCAGCAGCCAAGATAGGAGAGATGAGCAGTTCTTC.

This clonotype was recorded many times. The genes are TRBV6-1 and TRBJ2-7; 7 bases line up with TRBD1. Per germline, CDR1 MNHNS and CDR2 SASEGT. Trimming at V came to 5 bases and at J to 3 bases, leaving 7 bases not matched to a gene. CDR3 size: 14 residues. The CDR3 DNA sequence: TGTGCCAGCAGTCCGGACAGGTTGGGCTACGAGCAGTACTTC. Protein: CASSPDRLGYEQYF.